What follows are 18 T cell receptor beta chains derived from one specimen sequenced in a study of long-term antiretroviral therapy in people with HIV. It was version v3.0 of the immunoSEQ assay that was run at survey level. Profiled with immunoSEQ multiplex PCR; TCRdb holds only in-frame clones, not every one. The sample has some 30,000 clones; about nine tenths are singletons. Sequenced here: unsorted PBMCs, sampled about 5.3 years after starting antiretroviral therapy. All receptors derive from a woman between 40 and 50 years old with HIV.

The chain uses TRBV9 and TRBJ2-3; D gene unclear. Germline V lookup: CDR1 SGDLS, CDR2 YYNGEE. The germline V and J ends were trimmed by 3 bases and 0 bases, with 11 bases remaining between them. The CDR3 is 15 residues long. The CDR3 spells CASSEPLPSTDTQYF. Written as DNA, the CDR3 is TGTGCCAGCAGCGAACCTTTACCTAGCACAGATACGCAGTATTTT.

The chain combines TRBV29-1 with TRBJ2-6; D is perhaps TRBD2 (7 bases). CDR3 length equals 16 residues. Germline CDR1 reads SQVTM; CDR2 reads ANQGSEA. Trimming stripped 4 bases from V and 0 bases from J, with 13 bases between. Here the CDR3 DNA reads TGCAGCGTTGTAGGGGGGGCTGGCTCTGGGGCCAACGTCCTGACTTTC. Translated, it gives CSVVGGAGSGANVLTF.

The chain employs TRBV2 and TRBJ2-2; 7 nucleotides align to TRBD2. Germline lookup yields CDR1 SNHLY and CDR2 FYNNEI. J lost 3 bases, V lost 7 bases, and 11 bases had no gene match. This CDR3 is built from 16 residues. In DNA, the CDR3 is TGTGCCAGCATTCTACTGGGGCTAGCGGACACCGGGGAGCTGTTTTTT. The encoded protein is CASILLGLADTGELFF. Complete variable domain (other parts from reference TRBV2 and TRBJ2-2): EPEVTQTPSHQVTQMGQEVILRCVPISNHLYFYWYRQILGQKVEFLVSFYNNEISEKSEIFDDQFSVERPDGSNFTLKIRSTKLEDSAMYFCASILLGLADTGELFFGEGSRLTVL.

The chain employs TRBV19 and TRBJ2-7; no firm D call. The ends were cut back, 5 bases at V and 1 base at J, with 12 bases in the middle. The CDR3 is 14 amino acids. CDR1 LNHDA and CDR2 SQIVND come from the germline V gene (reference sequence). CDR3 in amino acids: CASSPGGGSYEQYF. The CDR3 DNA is TGTGCCAGTAGTCCAGGTGGCGGATCCTACGAGCAGTACTTC.

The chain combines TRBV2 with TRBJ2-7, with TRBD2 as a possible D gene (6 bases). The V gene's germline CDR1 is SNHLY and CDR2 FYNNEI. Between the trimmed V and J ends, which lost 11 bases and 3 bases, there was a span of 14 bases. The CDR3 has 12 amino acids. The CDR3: CAGGDGYYEQYF. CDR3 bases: TGTGCCGGAGGGGACGGATACTACGAGCAGTACTTC.

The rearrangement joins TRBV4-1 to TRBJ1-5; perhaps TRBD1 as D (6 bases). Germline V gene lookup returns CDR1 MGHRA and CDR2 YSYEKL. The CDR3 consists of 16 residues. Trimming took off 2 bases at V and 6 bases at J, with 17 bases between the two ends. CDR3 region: CASSQLSGAVVQPQHF. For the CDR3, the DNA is TGCGCCAGCAGCCAACTCTCAGGGGCCGTCGTTCAGCCCCAGCATTTT.

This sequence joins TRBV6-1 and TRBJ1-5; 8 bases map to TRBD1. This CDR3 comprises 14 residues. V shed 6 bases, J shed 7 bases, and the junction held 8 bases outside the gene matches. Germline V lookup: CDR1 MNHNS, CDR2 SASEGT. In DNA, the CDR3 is TGTGCCAGCAGCCCAGACAGGGGTGACCAGCCCCAGCATTTT. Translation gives CASSPDRGDQPQHF.

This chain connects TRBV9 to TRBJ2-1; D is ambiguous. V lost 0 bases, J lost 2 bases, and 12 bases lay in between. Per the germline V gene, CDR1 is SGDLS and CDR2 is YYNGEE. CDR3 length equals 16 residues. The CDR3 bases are TGTGCCAGCAGCGTAGATGTATCGGCTACCTACAATGAGCAGTTCTTC. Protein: CASSVDVSATYNEQFF. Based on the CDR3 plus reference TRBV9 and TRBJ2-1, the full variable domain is DSGVTQTPKHLITATGQRVTLRCSPRSGDLSVYWYQQSLDQGLQFLIQYYNGEERAKGNILERFSAQQFPDLHSELNLSSLELGDSALYFCASSVDVSATYNEQFFGPGTRLTVL.

In DNA, the CDR3 is TGTGCCAGTTCTCACTCCTCGGGGGGCGGAAACTATGGCTACACCTTC. It codes for CASSHSSGGGNYGYTF. The gene calls are TRBV19 and TRBJ1-2; D may be TRBD1 (6 bases). Between the trimmed V and J ends, which lost 8 bases and 2 bases, there was a span of 21 bases. CDR1 LNHDA and CDR2 SQIVND come from the germline V gene (reference sequence). The CDR3 has 16 amino acids.

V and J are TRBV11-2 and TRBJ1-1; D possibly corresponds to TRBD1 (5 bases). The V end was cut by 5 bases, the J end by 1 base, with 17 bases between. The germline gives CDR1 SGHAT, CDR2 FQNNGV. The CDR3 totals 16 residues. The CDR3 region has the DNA TGTGCCAGCAGCCTTCGAGGGCAGGGCTGGAACACTGAAGCTTTCTTT. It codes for CASSLRGQGWNTEAFF.

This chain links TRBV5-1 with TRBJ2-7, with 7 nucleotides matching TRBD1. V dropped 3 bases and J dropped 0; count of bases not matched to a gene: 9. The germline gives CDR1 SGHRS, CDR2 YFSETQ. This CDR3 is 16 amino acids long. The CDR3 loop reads CASSSRQGQGSYEQYF. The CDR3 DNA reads TGCGCCAGCAGCTCACGACAGGGACAAGGCTCCTACGAGCAGTACTTC.

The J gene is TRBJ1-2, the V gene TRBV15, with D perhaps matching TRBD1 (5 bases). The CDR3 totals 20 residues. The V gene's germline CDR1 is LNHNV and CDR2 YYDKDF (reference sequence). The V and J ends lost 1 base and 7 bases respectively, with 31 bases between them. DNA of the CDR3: TGTGCCACCAGCAGAGTTGTTCCCTCTCACGGGACTGGCTCTTACCTTGGCTACACCTTC. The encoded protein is CATSRVVPSHGTGSYLGYTF.

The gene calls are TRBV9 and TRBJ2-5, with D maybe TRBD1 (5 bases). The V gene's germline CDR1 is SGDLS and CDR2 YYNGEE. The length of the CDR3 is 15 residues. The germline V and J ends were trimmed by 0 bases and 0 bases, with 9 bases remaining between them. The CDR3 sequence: CASSVVGVDQETQYF. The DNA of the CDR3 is TGTGCCAGCAGCGTAGTAGGGGTAGACCAAGAGACCCAGTACTTC.

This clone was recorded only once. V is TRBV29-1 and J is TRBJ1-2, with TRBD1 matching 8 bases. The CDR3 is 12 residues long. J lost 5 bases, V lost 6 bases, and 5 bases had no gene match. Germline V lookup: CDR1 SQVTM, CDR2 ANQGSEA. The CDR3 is CSVSGQGYGYTF. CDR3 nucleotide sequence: TGCAGCGTATCCGGACAGGGATATGGCTACACCTTC. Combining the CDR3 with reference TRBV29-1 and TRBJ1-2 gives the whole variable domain SAVISQKPSRDICQRGTSLTIQCQVDSQVTMMFWYRQQPGQSLTLIATANQGSEATYESGFVIDKFPISRPNLTFSTLTVSNMSPEDSSIYLCSVSGQGYGYTFGSGTRLTVV.

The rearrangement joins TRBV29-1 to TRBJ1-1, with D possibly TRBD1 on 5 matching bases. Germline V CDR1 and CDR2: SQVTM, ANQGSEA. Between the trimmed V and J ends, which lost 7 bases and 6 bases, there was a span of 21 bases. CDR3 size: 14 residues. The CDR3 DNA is TGCAGCGGCCTCGGGACCTCGAAAAGCGCTGAAGCTTTCTTT. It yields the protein CSGLGTSKSAEAFF.

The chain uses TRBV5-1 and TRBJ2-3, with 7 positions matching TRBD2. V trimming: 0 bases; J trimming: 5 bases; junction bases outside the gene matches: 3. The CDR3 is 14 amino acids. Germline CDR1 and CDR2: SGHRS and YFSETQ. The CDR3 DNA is TGCGCCAGCAGCTTGGAGCGGGGAGGAGATACGCAGTATTTT. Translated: CASSLERGGDTQYF.

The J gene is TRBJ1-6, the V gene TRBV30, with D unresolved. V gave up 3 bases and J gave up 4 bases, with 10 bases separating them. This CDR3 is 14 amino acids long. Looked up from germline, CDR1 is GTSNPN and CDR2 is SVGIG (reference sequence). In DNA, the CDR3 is TGTGCCTGGAGGTCGAAAGGGTATAATTCACCCCTCCACTTT. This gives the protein CAWRSKGYNSPLHF.

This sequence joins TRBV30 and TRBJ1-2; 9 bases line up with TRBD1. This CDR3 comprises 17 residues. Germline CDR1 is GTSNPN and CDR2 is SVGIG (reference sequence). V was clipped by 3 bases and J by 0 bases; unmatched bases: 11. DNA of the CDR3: TGTGCCTGGAGAGGGACCGGACAGGGGACATCTAACTATGGCTACACCTTC. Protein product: CAWRGTGQGTSNYGYTF.